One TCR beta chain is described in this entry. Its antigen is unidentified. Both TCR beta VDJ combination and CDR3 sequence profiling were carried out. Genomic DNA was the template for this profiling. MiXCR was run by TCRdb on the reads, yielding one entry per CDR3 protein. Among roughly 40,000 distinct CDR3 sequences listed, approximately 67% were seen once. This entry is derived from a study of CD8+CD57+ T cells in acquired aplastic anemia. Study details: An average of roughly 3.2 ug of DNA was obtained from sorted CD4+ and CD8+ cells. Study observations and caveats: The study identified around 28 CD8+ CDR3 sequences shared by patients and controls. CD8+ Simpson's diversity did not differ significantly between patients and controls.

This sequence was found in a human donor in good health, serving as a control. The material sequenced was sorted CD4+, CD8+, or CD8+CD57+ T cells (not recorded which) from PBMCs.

CDR3 nucleotides: TGTGCCAGCAGCATGGGGATGAATGAGCAGTTCTTC. It yields the protein CASSMGMNEQFF. The chain is built from TRBV7-6 and TRBJ2-1; no clear D gene. The germline gives CDR1 SGHVS, CDR2 FNYEAQ. The CDR3 consists of 12 residues. V shed 5 bases and J shed 7 bases, with 9 bases lying between them.